This T cell receptor beta chain appears in the sequencing data of a study of T cells after yellow fever vaccination. They built TCR cDNA with 5'RACE template switching, a step that put in a universal primer site and UMIs. TCRdb processed the 5' RACE reads anew with MiXCR; each CDR3 protein has one entry. The repertoire includes under 80,000 distinct CDR3 sequences, about 7% of them detected once, and 36% sits in the top ten. The count of this clonotype is one. V lost 2 bases to trimming and J lost 0 bases, with 8 bases between them. This CDR3 spans 15 amino acids. Germline lookup yields CDR1 WSHSY and CDR2 SAAADI.

The specimen comprised CD8+ T cells sorted from PBMCs, sampled 15 days after the yellow fever booster vaccination. This receptor was identified in a man aged 30 to 39 who received the YFV17D yellow fever vaccine. The chain links TRBV10-2 to TRBJ2-1; D gene ambiguous. The CDR3 loop reads CASSEGDSSYNEQFF. Written as DNA, the CDR3 is TGCGCCAGCAGTGAGGGCGATAGCTCCTACAATGAGCAGTTCTTC.